This is a list of T cell receptor beta chains from one sample in a study of T-cell memory formation after mild COVID-19. TCRdb re-called the 5' RACE reads through MiXCR, storing one row per CDR3 protein. The sample records about 540,000 distinct CDR3 sequences, 20% being singletons. Sequencing was performed on PBMCs or a T cell subset sorted from them (not recorded which). The receptors come from an adult woman who had mild COVID-19 (a few samples of this study predate the infection). Cell type and time point are not known. Both conserved end residues are part of each CDR3.

V	J	CDR3
TRBV6-5	TRBJ2-1	CASSSTGTGWNNEQFF
TRBV19	TRBJ1-5	CASRGQFNQPQHF
TRBV7-7	TRBJ2-5	CASSPRQGRGETQYF
TRBV30	TRBJ2-3	CAWKTTGISTDTQYF
TRBV24-1	TRBJ2-1	CATSGTEDSYNEQFF
TRBV10-3	TRBJ2-7	CAISGGTQLYEQYF
TRBV5-1	TRBJ2-3	CASSETVGALKTDTQYF
TRBV5-1	TRBJ2-7	CASSGNRGPGLFYEQYF
TRBV7-3	TRBJ2-1	CASKYGAGGYNEQFF
TRBV18	TRBJ2-2	CASSPRSGLGRSYTGELFF
TRBV24-1	TRBJ2-5	CATSFGAGGPETQYF
TRBV6-6	TRBJ2-7	CASIRAVAGVCEQYF
TRBV5-1	TRBJ2-2	CASSPGLAGTTGELFF
TRBV21-1	TRBJ2-5	CASPPLAGEQETQYF
TRBV7-6	TRBJ1-1	CASSRGVGNTEAFF
TRBV20-1	TRBJ2-7	CSTGLADTYEQYF
TRBV7-3	TRBJ2-3	CASSLNQGMAADTQYF
TRBV25-1	TRBJ2-7	CASSEYGEQYF
TRBV2	TRBJ2-7	CASTDGVTYEQYF
TRBV29-1	TRBJ2-3	CSVQERRDTQYF
TRBV25-1	TRBJ1-6	CATSKGTGSGSPLHF
TRBV9	TRBJ2-6	CASSLTRAGRSSGANVLTF
TRBV7-9	TRBJ2-5	CASSTHRQNLQETQYF
TRBV7-9	TRBJ2-2	CASSLGAQRELFF
TRBV7-2	TRBJ2-6	CASSSQGTGANVLTF
TRBV12-3/TRBV12-4	TRBJ2-1	CASSSGNRGEQFF
TRBV12-3/TRBV12-4	TRBJ2-1	CASSDAGYNEQFF
TRBV7-2	TRBJ2-7	CASSPYSGYYEQYF
TRBV7-9	TRBJ2-7	CASSPGWGF
TRBV11-2	TRBJ2-2	CASSLGVETGELFF
TRBV7-9	TRBJ2-6	CASRGGSGANVLTF
TRBV6-1	TRBJ2-7	CASSEQTGYEQYF
TRBV20-1	TRBJ1-6	CSAREGGQGNSPLHF
TRBV7-2	TRBJ2-1	CASSLGGGQYNEQFF
TRBV6-2/TRBV6-3	TRBJ2-5	CASSYPGQGGQETQYF
TRBV29-1	TRBJ2-1	CSVEGIGEQFF
TRBV5-1	TRBJ2-3	CASSFNSADTQYF
TRBV29-1	TRBJ2-1	CSVEKLAGYNEQFF
TRBV21-1	TRBJ2-7	CASSKGGRWRYEQYF
TRBV5-1	TRBJ2-1	CASSLGLAGVSSYNEQFF
TRBV6-2/TRBV6-3	TRBJ2-1	CASSHTSEQFF
TRBV4-2	TRBJ1-2	CASSQDPLGRGYTF
TRBV7-9	TRBJ1-2	CASSFVKGEWGYGYTF
TRBV6-5	TRBJ2-7	CASRQGSYEQYF
TRBV5-1	TRBJ2-7	CASSLAWTSDEQYF
TRBV7-2	TRBJ2-7	CASSSSGTGVFEQYF
TRBV18	TRBJ2-3	CASSNSGATDTQYF
TRBV9	TRBJ2-3	CASSVGTSGAWNTQYF
TRBV7-9	TRBJ2-3	CASPPPGLAVTDTQYF
TRBV2	TRBJ2-5	CASRIAQETQYF